These 2 T cell receptor beta chains were all obtained from the same sample, sequenced in a study of blood T cell repertoires in COVID-19. Sequencing was performed with immunoSEQ multiplex PCR; in TCRdb, only in-frame clones are kept and a portion is missing. Of about 42,000 clones detected, more than 60% appear once; the ten largest clones hold over 25%. The sequenced sample consisted of peripheral blood. The receptors originated from an older woman with acute or convalescent COVID-19.

This clone was counted between two and nine times. The chain combines TRBV10-1 with TRBJ2-3, with 8 nucleotides matching TRBD2. J lost 10 bases, V lost 1 base, and 7 bases had no gene match. Germline V gene sequence: CDR1 WNHNN, CDR2 SYGVQD (reference sequence). This CDR3 is 14 amino acids long. The CDR3 DNA is TGCGCCAGCAGTGAGTTGCGGACTAGCAATGCGCAGTATTTT. This encodes CASSELRTSNAQYF.

The CDR3 region has the DNA TGTGCCAGCAGTTTAAGGCCCCTCCGGGAGGGTCGAGATACGCAGTATTTT. It yields the protein CASSLRPLREGRDTQYF. The chain employs TRBV27 and TRBJ2-3; 8 nucleotides match TRBD2. This CDR3 has 17 amino acids. Germline values: CDR1 MNHEY, CDR2 SMNVEV (reference sequence). J was trimmed by 5 bases and V by 2 bases; bases with no gene match: 12.